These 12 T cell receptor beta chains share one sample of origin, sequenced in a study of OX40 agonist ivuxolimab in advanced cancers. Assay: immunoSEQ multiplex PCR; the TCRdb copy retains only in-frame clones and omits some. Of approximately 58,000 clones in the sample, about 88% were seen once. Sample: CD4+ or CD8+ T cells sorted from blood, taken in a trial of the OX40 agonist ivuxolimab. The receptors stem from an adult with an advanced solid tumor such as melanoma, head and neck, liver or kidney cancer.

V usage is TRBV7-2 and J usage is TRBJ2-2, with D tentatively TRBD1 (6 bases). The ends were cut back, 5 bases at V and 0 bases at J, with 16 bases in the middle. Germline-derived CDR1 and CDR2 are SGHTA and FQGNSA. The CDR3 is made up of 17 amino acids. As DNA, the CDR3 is TGTGCCAGCAGCCAAACCGTGGGGACACCGAACACCGGGGAGCTGTTTTTT. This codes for CASSQTVGTPNTGELFF.

CDR3 sequence: CASSLGFGEKLFF. For the CDR3, the DNA is TGTGCCAGCAGCTTAGGTTTCGGGGAAAAACTGTTTTTT. The rearrangement joins TRBV7-2 to TRBJ1-4; no clear D gene. CDR1 and CDR2 from the germline V gene are SGHTA and FQGNSA. Trimming took off 1 base at V and 8 bases at J, with 8 bases between the two ends. This CDR3 has 13 amino acids.

The CDR3, as DNA: TGTGCCAGCAGCTTAGACGCAGGCCACGAGCAGTACTTC. Residues: CASSLDAGHEQYF. The rearrangement links TRBV7-9 to TRBJ2-7; D not certain. This CDR3 spans 13 amino acids. Germline V CDR1 and CDR2: SEHNR, FQNEAQ (reference sequence). V lost 1 base and J lost 5, with 9 bases in between. Full variable domain (missing parts from reference TRBV7-9 and TRBJ2-7): DTGVSQNPRHKITKRGQNVTFRCDPISEHNRLYWYRQTLGQGPEFLTYFQNEAQLEKSRLLSDRFSAERPKGSFSTLEIQRTEQGDSAMYLCASSLDAGHEQYFGPGTRLTVT.

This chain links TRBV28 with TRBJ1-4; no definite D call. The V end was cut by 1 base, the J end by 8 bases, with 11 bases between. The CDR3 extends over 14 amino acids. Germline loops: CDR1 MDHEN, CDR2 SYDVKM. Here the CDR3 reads CASSLSQLGEKLFF. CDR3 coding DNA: TGTGCCAGCAGTTTATCACAGTTGGGAGAAAAACTGTTTTTT. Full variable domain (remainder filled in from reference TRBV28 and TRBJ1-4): DVKVTQSSRYLVKRTGEKVFLECVQDMDHENMFWYRQDPGLGLRLIYFSYDVKMKEKGDIPEGYSVSREKKERFSLILESASTNQTSMYLCASSLSQLGEKLFFGSGTQLSVL.

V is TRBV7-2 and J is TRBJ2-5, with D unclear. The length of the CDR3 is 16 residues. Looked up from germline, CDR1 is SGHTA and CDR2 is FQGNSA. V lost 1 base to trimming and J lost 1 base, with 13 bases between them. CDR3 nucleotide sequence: TGTGCCAGCAGCTTAGAGGCAACAAGCCGCCAAGAGACCCAGTACTTC. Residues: CASSLEATSRQETQYF.

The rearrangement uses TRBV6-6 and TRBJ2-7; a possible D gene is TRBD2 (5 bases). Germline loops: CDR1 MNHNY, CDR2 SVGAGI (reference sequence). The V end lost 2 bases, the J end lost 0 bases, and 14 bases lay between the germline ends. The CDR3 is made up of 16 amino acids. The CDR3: CASSYGGGRSSYEQYF. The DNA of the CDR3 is TGTGCCAGCAGTTACGGCGGAGGAAGAAGCTCCTACGAGCAGTACTTC.

DNA for the CDR3: TGTGCCAGCAGTCCCGGACGGACGAACACTGAAGCTTTCTTT. This sequence encodes CASSPGRTNTEAFF. The chain links TRBV28 to TRBJ1-1, with D unresolved. This CDR3 comprises 14 residues. V was shortened by 5 bases and J by 1 base, with 11 bases between the two germline ends. CDR1 is MDHEN and CDR2 is SYDVKM in the germline V gene.

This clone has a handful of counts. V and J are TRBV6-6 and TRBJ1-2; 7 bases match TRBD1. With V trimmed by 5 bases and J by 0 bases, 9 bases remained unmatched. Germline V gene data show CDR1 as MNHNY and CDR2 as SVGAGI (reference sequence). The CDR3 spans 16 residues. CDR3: CASSLGQSISNYGYTF. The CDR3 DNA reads TGTGCCAGCAGTCTGGGACAGAGCATATCTAACTATGGCTACACCTTC.

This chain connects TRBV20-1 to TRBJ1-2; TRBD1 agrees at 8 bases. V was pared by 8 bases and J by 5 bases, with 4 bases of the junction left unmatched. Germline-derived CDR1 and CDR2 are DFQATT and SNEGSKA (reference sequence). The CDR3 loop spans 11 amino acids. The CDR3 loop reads CSSTGDYGYTF. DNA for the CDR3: TGCAGTTCGACAGGGGATTATGGCTACACCTTC.

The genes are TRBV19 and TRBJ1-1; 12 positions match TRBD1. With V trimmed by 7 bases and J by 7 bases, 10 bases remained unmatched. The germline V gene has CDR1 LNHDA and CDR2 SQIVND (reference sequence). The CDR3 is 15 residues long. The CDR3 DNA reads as TGTGCCAGTACCACCGGGACAGGGGGCGCCGTTGAAGCTTTCTTT. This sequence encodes CASTTGTGGAVEAFF.

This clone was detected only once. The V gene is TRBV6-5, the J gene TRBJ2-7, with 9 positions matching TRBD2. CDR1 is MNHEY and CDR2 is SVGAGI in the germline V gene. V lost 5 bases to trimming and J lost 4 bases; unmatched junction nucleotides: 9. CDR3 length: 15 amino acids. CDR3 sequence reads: CASSISGSGFYEQYF. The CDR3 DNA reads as TGTGCCAGCAGTATTAGCGGGAGTGGGTTTTACGAGCAGTACTTC.

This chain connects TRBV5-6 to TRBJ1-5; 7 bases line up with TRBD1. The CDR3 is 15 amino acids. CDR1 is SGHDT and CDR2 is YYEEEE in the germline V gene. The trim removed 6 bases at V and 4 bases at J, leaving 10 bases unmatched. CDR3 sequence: CASKEQGRRNQPQHF. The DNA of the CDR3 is TGTGCCAGCAAAGAACAGGGGAGGAGGAATCAGCCCCAGCATTTT.